Reported below is one TCR beta chain. Naive CD8 populations comprised CD45RO-negative cells positively selected for CCR7, excluding terminally differentiated effector memory CD45RA+ cells. Every one of the donors was a Caucasian adult that lived in Nashville, Tennessee. The sample is drawn from a study of shared clonotypes between healthy human individuals. Genomic DNA of each subset was evenly split across several immunoSEQ plates. Sorted-subset replicate PCR reactions contained roughly 190 ng DNA, corresponding to tens of thousands of T cell genomes. Clones were read by immunoSEQ multiplex PCR, and TCRdb kept only the in-frame ones, dropping some. The table includes about 800,000 clones, roughly 96% detected once. V lost 0 bases and J lost 6, with 10 bases in between. The CDR3 loop spans 14 amino acids. The germline V gene has CDR1 SGHRS and CDR2 YFSETQ.

J is TRBJ1-5 and V is TRBV5-1, with D unclear. This TCR derives from a man aged 25 to 40 in good health. Sequenced: naive CD8+ T cells sorted from blood. Here the CDR3 DNA reads TGCGCCAGCAGCTTGGGGGGAGCCGGTCAGCCCCAGCATTTT. As protein: CASSLGGAGQPQHF. The full variable domain, rest sourced from reference TRBV5-1 and TRBJ1-5, is KAGVTQTPRYLIKTRGQQVTLSCSPISGHRSVSWYQQTPGQGLQFLFEYFSETQRNKGNFPGRFSGRQFSNSRSEMNVSTLELGDSALYLCASSLGGAGQPQHFGDGTRLSIL.